The 32 T cell receptor beta chains presented below share a single source sample, sequenced in a study of shared clonotypes between healthy human individuals. Libraries were prepared by immunoSEQ multiplex PCR; TCRdb keeps only in-frame clonotypes and omits some of them. Of 2 million or so clones listed, around 95% are singletons. The sequenced sample consisted of naive CD4+ T cells sorted from blood. Documented subset: CD45RA+ positively selected. The receptors come from a man aged 18-30 years in good health.

The V gene is TRBV30, the J gene TRBJ2-1, with D possibly being TRBD2 (6 bases). Germline assignment: CDR1 GTSNPN and CDR2 SVGIG (reference sequence). The CDR3 loop spans 12 amino acids. Trimming left V 0 bases short and J 13 bases short, with 13 bases between. CDR3 in amino acids: CAWSVGGKPQFF. The CDR3 nucleotides are TGTGCCTGGAGTGTTGGGGGGAAACCCCAGTTCTTC.

The chain links TRBV5-4 to TRBJ1-3, with D tentatively TRBD1 (5 bases). This CDR3 contains 14 residues. The ends were cut back, 1 base at V and 4 bases at J, with 9 bases in the middle. Per the germline V gene, CDR1 is SGHNT and CDR2 is YYREEE (reference sequence). CDR3 residues: CASSLPGSGNTIYF. CDR3 nucleotides: TGTGCCAGCAGCTTGCCAGGGTCCGGAAACACCATATATTTT.

CDR3 loop: CAWSGRTQETQYF. CDR3 DNA: TGTGCCTGGAGCGGGAGGACCCAAGAGACCCAGTACTTC. J is TRBJ2-5 and V is TRBV30, with TRBD2 matching over 7 bases. The CDR3 contains 13 residues. V shed 3 bases, J shed 1 base, and the junction held 2 bases outside the gene matches. Germline lookup yields CDR1 GTSNPN and CDR2 SVGIG (reference sequence).

This chain connects TRBV6-1 to TRBJ1-2; 7 positions match TRBD1. Germline-derived CDR1 and CDR2 are MNHNS and SASEGT. V shed 3 bases and J 5 bases; nucleotides not matched to a gene: 9. The CDR3 loop spans 15 amino acids. The CDR3 DNA reads TGTGCCAGCAGTGATCGGACAGGCGGGCGTTATGGCTACACCTTC. It encodes CASSDRTGGRYGYTF.

Of note for this clone: The same CDR3 is also encoded by other DNA sequences in this sample. The chain joins TRBV7-2 to TRBJ1-3; D is uncertain. In germline, CDR1 is SGHTA, CDR2 FQGNSA. V was pared by 5 bases and J by 4 bases, with 6 bases between. CDR3 length: 12 amino acids. The CDR3: CASSPQGNTIYF. In DNA, the CDR3 is TGTGCCAGCAGCCCCCAGGGAAACACCATATATTTT.

V is TRBV7-9 and J is TRBJ2-5, with D tentatively TRBD2 (6 bases). This CDR3 contains 15 residues. Trimming took off 5 bases at V and 5 bases at J, with 18 bases between the two ends. Germline V gene sequence: CDR1 SEHNR, CDR2 FQNEAQ (reference sequence). The CDR3 region is CASSRGTDVRETQYF. CDR3 bases: TGTGCCAGCAGCCGCGGGACGGACGTGAGGGAGACCCAGTACTTC.

The rearrangement joins TRBV29-1 to TRBJ2-2, with TRBD2 as a possible D gene (5 bases). CDR1 SQVTM and CDR2 ANQGSEA come from the germline V gene. The CDR3 has 11 amino acids. Here the CDR3 DNA reads TGCGGCTGGGGAGCGACCGGGGAGCTGTTTTTT. Protein: CGWGATGELFF.

The chain carries TRBV27 and TRBJ2-1, with D perhaps given as TRBD1 or TRBD2 (6 bases each). CDR3 length: 17 residues. Germline CDR1 and CDR2: MNHEY and SMNVEV (reference sequence). The V gene lost 6 bases and the J gene lost 0 bases, with 18 bases spanning the gap. CDR3 sequence: CASRPPVGGSSYNEQFF. The CDR3 bases are TGTGCCAGCAGACCCCCCGTGGGGGGCAGCTCCTACAATGAGCAGTTCTTC.

Comments on this clone: At the DNA level, this CDR3 is encoded by other sequences in the same sample as well. The chain couples TRBV2 to TRBJ1-5, with D perhaps TRBD1 (6 bases). V lost 6 bases, J lost 1 base, and 10 bases lay in between. The germline CDR1 and CDR2 sequences are SNHLY and FYNNEI. There are 14 residues in the CDR3. The CDR3 nucleotides are TGTGCCAGCAGCCTACAGGGAAGCAATCAGCCCCAGCATTTT. Protein product: CASSLQGSNQPQHF.

This clone showed up just once. This may be a read error: a much more frequent sequence differs by one nucleotide. J is TRBJ1-1 and V is TRBV9; 11 bases are shared with TRBD1. The germline CDR1 and CDR2 sequences are SGDLS and YYNGEE. With V trimmed by 3 bases and J by 2 bases, 0 bases remained unmatched. The CDR3 is made up of 14 amino acids. CDR3 protein: CASSGTGGNTEAFF. CDR3 bases: TGTGCCAGCAGCGGGACAGGGGGCAACACTGAAGCTTTCTTT.

The V gene is TRBV30, the J gene TRBJ2-7, with D unclear. This CDR3 is built from 11 residues. Germline CDR1 is GTSNPN and CDR2 is SVGIG (reference sequence). V dropped 0 bases and J dropped 9 bases, with 9 bases sitting between them. This CDR3 is CAWSVNLGQYF. The CDR3 nucleotides are TGTGCCTGGAGTGTAAACTTAGGGCAGTACTTC. The entire variable domain, with the rest obtained from reference TRBV30 and TRBJ2-7, is as follows: SQTIHQWPATLVQPVGSPLSLECTVEGTSNPNLYWYRQAAGRGLQLLFYSVGIGQISSEVPQNLSASRPQDRQFILSSKKLLLSDSGFYLCAWSVNLGQYFGPGTRLTVT.

The chain combines TRBV4-1 with TRBJ2-7, with 8 bases that match TRBD1. The CDR3 has 15 amino acids. The V segment lost 5 bases and the J segment 3 bases; nucleotides outside the gene matches: 9. CDR1 and CDR2 (germline): MGHRA, YSYEKL. The CDR3: CASSVDRVSYYEQYF. Written as DNA, the CDR3 is TGCGCCAGCAGCGTGGACAGGGTGTCCTACTACGAGCAGTACTTC.

The chain combines TRBV7-2 with TRBJ1-1; no firm D call. Germline values: CDR1 SGHTA, CDR2 FQGNSA. The CDR3 has 15 amino acids. V dropped 4 bases and J dropped 1 base, with 13 bases sitting between them. The CDR3 here is CASSSPGEKNTEAFF. In nucleotides, the CDR3 is TGTGCCAGCAGCTCACCAGGTGAGAAGAACACTGAAGCTTTCTTT.

This rearrangement joins TRBV7-9 to TRBJ1-2, with 8 bases lining up with TRBD1. V lost 5 bases to trimming and J lost 0 bases; unmatched junction nucleotides: 5. Germline loops: CDR1 SEHNR, CDR2 FQNEAQ (reference sequence). The CDR3 contains 15 residues. The CDR3: CASSRTGKANYGYTF. Written as DNA, the CDR3 is TGTGCCAGCAGCCGGACAGGGAAAGCTAACTATGGCTACACCTTC.

The chain couples TRBV6-5 to TRBJ1-2; D unresolved. Germline lookup yields CDR1 MNHEY and CDR2 SVGAGI. V lost 0 bases and J lost 4, with 15 bases in between. The CDR3 totals 16 residues. The CDR3 region is CASSYSRDLISYGYTF. The CDR3 nucleotides read TGTGCCAGCAGTTACTCGAGGGATCTCATAAGCTATGGCTACACCTTC.

The CDR3 DNA reads TGTGCCAGCAGCCAACAGGGGGCGCTGGGGGCCAACGTCCTGACTTTC. It yields the protein CASSQQGALGANVLTF. The genes are TRBV7-2 and TRBJ2-6; 9 bases align to TRBD1. Germline CDR1 and CDR2: SGHTA and FQGNSA. The CDR3 sequence is 16 residues long. Losses at the gene ends were 5 bases for V and 4 bases for J; bases not matched to a gene: 6.

This chain connects TRBV18 to TRBJ1-3, with D possibly TRBD1 on 5 matching bases. Germline V gene sequence: CDR1 KGHSH, CDR2 LQKENI. Between the trimmed V and J ends, which lost 3 bases and 0 bases, there was a span of 12 bases. CDR3 length equals 16 residues. CDR3 sequence: CASSPWDGPSGNTIYF. The DNA of the CDR3 is TGTGCCAGCTCACCCTGGGACGGACCCTCTGGAAACACCATATATTTT.

The chain is built from TRBV5-6 and TRBJ1-2, with 10 bases that match TRBD1. The CDR3 runs 16 residues. Trimming at V came to 0 bases and at J to 3 bases, leaving 5 bases not matched to a gene. Germline CDR1 SGHDT, CDR2 YYEEEE. CDR3 nucleotide sequence: TGTGCCAGCAGCTTGGCGGGGACAGGGGTTTACTATGGCTACACCTTC. Translated: CASSLAGTGVYYGYTF.

This clone has only one observation. The J gene is TRBJ2-7, the V gene TRBV4-3; 7 nucleotides line up with TRBD2. CDR1 is LGHNA and CDR2 is YSLEER in the germline V gene. CDR3 length: 19 amino acids. V lost 1 base and J lost 4; bases outside the gene matches: 19. CDR3 amino acids: CASSQGRVRDYASTYEQYF. CDR3 nucleotide sequence: TGCGCCAGCAGCCAAGGAAGGGTCCGGGACTACGCGTCGACTTACGAGCAGTACTTC.

The V and J genes are TRBV5-1 and TRBJ2-5; 11 bases are shared with TRBD2. Germline-derived CDR1 and CDR2 are SGHRS and YFSETQ. Germline trimming cut 4 bases from V and 4 bases from J; bases unmatched to any gene: 6. This CDR3 region has 15 residues. This chain's CDR3 is CASSTMLAGGETQYF. The CDR3 nucleotides read TGCGCCAGCAGCACCATGCTAGCGGGGGGAGAGACCCAGTACTTC.

The chain employs TRBV2 and TRBJ1-1; D is ambiguous. The germline V gene encodes CDR1 SNHLY and CDR2 FYNNEI. This CDR3 has 13 residues. V was pared by 6 bases and J by 6 bases, with 14 bases between. The CDR3 protein is CASSSDPPSEAFF. In DNA, the CDR3 is TGTGCCAGCAGCTCGGACCCCCCCTCTGAAGCTTTCTTT.

CDR3: CAWSNSRGYEQYF. CDR3 DNA: TGTGCCTGGAGTAATAGCCGGGGCTACGAGCAGTACTTC. The gene calls are TRBV30 and TRBJ2-7; D may be TRBD2 (5 bases). Trimming took 2 bases from V and 3 from J, leaving 11 bases between them. The CDR3 runs 13 residues. The germline CDR1 and CDR2 sequences are GTSNPN and SVGIG (reference sequence).

The chain recombines TRBV5-1 with TRBJ2-1; maybe TRBD1 (6 bases). The CDR3 covers 14 residues. With 1 base removed from V and 4 bases from J, the gap between germline ends came to 9 bases. Germline CDR1 SGHRS, CDR2 YFSETQ. CDR3 sequence (DNA): TGCGCCAGCAGCTTGAATACAGGGTACAATGAGCAGTTCTTC. It yields the protein CASSLNTGYNEQFF.

This clone appeared once. The chain is built from TRBV28 and TRBJ1-2; the D gene is possibly TRBD1 (5 bases). Germline V gene lookup returns CDR1 MDHEN and CDR2 SYDVKM. V was trimmed by 5 bases and J by 4 bases, leaving 17 bases between them. There are 15 residues in the CDR3. The CDR3 protein is CASSTQGLGGYGYTF. In DNA, the CDR3 is TGTGCCAGCAGTACTCAGGGCCTCGGGGGCTATGGCTACACCTTC.

A single count supports this clone. The gene calls are TRBV5-1 and TRBJ2-3; TRBD2 aligns across 8 bases. CDR3 length: 17 residues. Unmatched junction bases numbered 7, after V lost 0 bases and J lost 1 base. Germline CDR1 SGHRS, CDR2 YFSETQ. The CDR3 DNA reads TGCGCCAGCAGCTTGGCCGGAGGACTAGCCCGCACAGATACGCAGTATTTT. Its protein is CASSLAGGLARTDTQYF.

The J gene is TRBJ2-3, the V gene TRBV4-2, with 11 bases lining up with TRBD2. The ends lost 0 bases at V and 3 bases at J; junction bases unmatched: 8. The CDR3 is 18 residues long. Germline loops: CDR1 LGHNA, CDR2 YNFKEQ. For the CDR3, the DNA is TGTGCCAGCAGCCAAGAAAGGGCTAGCGGGGGGAATACAGATACGCAGTATTTT. Protein product: CASSQERASGGNTDTQYF.

CDR3 DNA: TGTGCCAGCAGTTACCTAGGCGGTGCTAGTACCTATGGCTACACCTTC. This codes for CASSYLGGASTYGYTF. The chain has TRBV6-5 and TRBJ1-2, with D hard to call. The ends were cut back, 2 bases at V and 4 bases at J, with 17 bases in the middle. The CDR3 contains 16 residues. CDR1 MNHEY and CDR2 SVGAGI come from the germline V gene.

The gene calls are TRBV5-4 and TRBJ1-2; 8 nucleotides match TRBD1. Losses at the gene ends were 4 bases for V and 4 bases for J; bases not matched to a gene: 3. Germline V gene data show CDR1 as SGHNT and CDR2 as YYREEE (reference sequence). CDR3 length equals 13 residues. The CDR3 DNA reads as TGTGCCAGCAGCAGCGGACAGGGCTATGGCTACACCTTC. Translation: CASSSGQGYGYTF.

This clone was detected once. The rearrangement uses TRBV5-1 and TRBJ1-2; D ambiguous. Germline assignment: CDR1 SGHRS and CDR2 YFSETQ. This CDR3 is 15 amino acids long. Trimming took 0 bases from V and 4 from J, leaving 13 bases between them. The CDR3: CASSLGTLVGYGYTF. CDR3 DNA sequence: TGCGCCAGCAGCTTGGGGACTTTAGTTGGCTATGGCTACACCTTC.

The rearrangement uses TRBV5-6 and TRBJ2-7; TRBD1 agrees at 8 bases. In germline, CDR1 is SGHDT, CDR2 YYEEEE. This CDR3 is built from 14 residues. The V segment lost 7 bases and the J segment 6 bases; nucleotides outside the gene matches: 12. The CDR3 spells CASGDRGPTGEQYF. Here the CDR3 DNA reads TGTGCCAGCGGAGACAGGGGCCCTACAGGCGAGCAGTACTTC.

This sequence joins TRBV30 and TRBJ1-5, with no clear D. With 4 bases removed from V and 7 bases from J, the gap between germline ends came to 11 bases. Per germline, CDR1 GTSNPN and CDR2 SVGIG (reference sequence). The CDR3 consists of 12 residues. In nucleotides, the CDR3 is TGTGCCTGGACCAATCCGGGACAGCCCCAGCATTTT. Protein: CAWTNPGQPQHF. The complete variable domain, with remaining parts taken from reference TRBV30 and TRBJ1-5, reads SQTIHQWPATLVQPVGSPLSLECTVEGTSNPNLYWYRQAAGRGLQLLFYSVGIGQISSEVPQNLSASRPQDRQFILSSKKLLLSDSGFYLCAWTNPGQPQHFGDGTRLSIL.

The V call is TRBV2, the J call TRBJ2-1; D might be TRBD2 (6 bases). From germline, CDR1 is SNHLY and CDR2 FYNNEI. V lost 6 bases and J lost 8, with 11 bases in between. CDR3 length: 12 residues. The DNA of the CDR3 is TGTGCCAGCAGGGGAGGCAGCTATGAGCAGTTCTTC. It encodes CASRGGSYEQFF.